This TCR beta chain comes out of a study of T cells in Graves' hyperthyroidism and ophthalmopathy (dated by TCRdb to between 2018 and 2021). Turning to the overall study: Peripheral blood was collected at initial diagnosis, before any treatment. TCR V-J signatures able to tell the groups apart were searched for in a discovery cohort of approximately 95 patients, of whom over 40 had Graves' ophthalmopathy and more than 55 had stable Graves' hyperthyroidism. Whether ophthalmopathy could be predicted prospectively was tested in an independent validation cohort made up of under 20 hyperthyroidism patients plus 17 patients who later progressed to ophthalmopathy. The 90 to 100 discovery patients were randomly split 7:3 into training and test sets. The study also compared thyroid tissue and blood T-cell repertoires from five or six Graves' hyperthyroidism patients. Following sampling, methimazole starting at 30 mg daily was given to hyperthyroidism patients, and high-dose intravenous methylprednisolone was given to ophthalmopathy patients. TCR Vbeta CDR3 sequencing of 120 to 150 peripheral blood samples (roughly 43 ophthalmopathy, 75 hyperthyroidism and roughly 17 progressor patients) is reported in the paper. What the work shows at the level of the full study, not this receptor alone: No statistical method was used to fix the sample size in advance, and group allocation was not hidden from the investigators. Most expanded thyroid clonotypes (frequency above 0.001) were also detected in blood, a finding suggesting that blood repertoires may reflect thyroid immune responses. In cross-validation, a model built on a 13 V-J signature told ophthalmopathy apart from stable hyperthyroidism with roughly 87% sensitivity and approximately 81% specificity, and in testing the same model reached 80%/75%. During validation, the model predicted progression to ophthalmopathy a median of about 6.5 months ahead of onset, with almost 71% sensitivity and 72% to 80% specificity.

Stable Graves' hyperthyroidism was defined as the absence of progression to ophthalmopathy over 18 months of follow-up. The hyperthyroidism patients were between 18 and 65 years old and newly diagnosed, with a disease duration of less than 2 months. Exclusion was applied to patients with uncontrolled infections, other autoimmune diseases, pregnancy or lactation. Clinical symptoms, serum thyroxine and TRAb, thyroid ultrasound, and orbital computed tomography formed the basis for the diagnoses. PBMCs were separated from around 9.1 ml of fresh peripheral blood using Ficoll-Paque density gradient centrifugation. Total RNA was extracted with Trizol reagent, and quality was checked on an Agilent 2100 Bioanalyzer. Amplification of TCR beta CDR3 regions was carried out from RNA transcripts. The first round of RT-PCR for the TCR CDR3 was performed with the HTBI primer set and the Qiagen OneStep RT-PCR kit. Libraries were constructed in a second round of multiplex PCR, after which size selection and purification were carried out. Paired-end sequencing of the libraries was performed with 100 bp reads on an Illumina HiSeq2000. In the paper's pipeline: SOAPnuke was used to process the raw data, throwing out any read that contained adapters or uncalled bases, had a mean Phred below 15, or lacked an exact constant-primer or identifier match. COPE v1.2.5 was used to merge the high-quality paired reads, and each unique nucleotide sequence was defined as a clonotype. MiTCR v1.1 was used to align clonotypes to the IMGT TRBV, TRBD and TRBJ reference segments. The analysis included only V-J combinations with a frequency above 0.0001, which together covered approximately 99% of the repertoires. The TCS score was defined as the ratio of F50 (clonal expansion) to E x V (chaos), calculated using BLOSUM62-based TCRdist between CDR3 peptides within each V-J. Welch's t-statistics and random forest reduced roughly 540 V-J features to 10 to 15, which were used in a naive Bayes classifier (R e1071). The raw public data were reprocessed by TCRdb itself: fastp quality trimming at Q25, MiXCR clonotype calling, in-frame beta chains only. Identical CDR3 proteins give one entry, which carries the most common genes and DNA. What appears here as the V and J calls and clone size reflects TCRdb's work, not the paper's. This sample lists 300,000 to 400,000 distinct CDR3 sequences; around a sixth were detected once. The top ten hold around 50% of the sample.

According to the germline V gene (reference sequence), CDR1 reads MNHEY and CDR2 reads SMNVEV. From the cysteine up to the phenylalanine, the CDR3 has a length of 15 residues. Of all the DNA, just the CDR3 is kept, 45 bases in frame from base 1. The germline V end is reduced by 3 bases and the J end by 2 bases; junction bases left unmatched: 5. This clonotype has at least ten counts. Its antigen target is currently unknown. No base quality values were provided; no much bigger clone lies one nucleotide off. The sample was blood. The origin of this receptor is a woman aged 45-59 years with Graves' hyperthyroidism. The rearranged chain carries TRBV27 and TRBJ2-5; 8 nucleotides in the junction match TRBD1. The CDR3 reads CASSLLQGAQETQYF. DNA sequence: TGTGCCAGCAGTTTGCTCCAGGGGGCTCAAGAGACCCAGTACTTC.